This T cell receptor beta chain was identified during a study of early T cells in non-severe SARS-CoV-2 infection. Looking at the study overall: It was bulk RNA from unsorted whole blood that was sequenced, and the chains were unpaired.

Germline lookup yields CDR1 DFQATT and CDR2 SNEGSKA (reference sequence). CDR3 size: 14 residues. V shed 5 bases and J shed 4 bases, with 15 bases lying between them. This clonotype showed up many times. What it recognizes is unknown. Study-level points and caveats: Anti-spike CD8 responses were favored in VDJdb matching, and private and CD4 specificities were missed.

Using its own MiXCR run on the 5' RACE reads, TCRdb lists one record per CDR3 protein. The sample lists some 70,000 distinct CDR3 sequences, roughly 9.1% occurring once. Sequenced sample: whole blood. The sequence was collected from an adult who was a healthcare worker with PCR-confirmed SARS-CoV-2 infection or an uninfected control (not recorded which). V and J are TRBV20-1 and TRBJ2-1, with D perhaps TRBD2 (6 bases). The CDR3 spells CSAENSGPYNEQFF. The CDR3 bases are TGCAGTGCTGAGAATAGCGGTCCTTACAATGAGCAGTTCTTC.